This T cell receptor (beta chain) appears in the sequencing data of a study of T cell responses to AZD1222 COVID-19 vaccine. Per the germline V gene, CDR1 is KGHSH and CDR2 is LQKENI. This CDR3 contains 14 residues. The V and J ends lost 4 bases and 9 bases respectively, with 17 bases between them. The table came from immunoSEQ multiplex PCR; TCRdb's copy has only in-frame clones and leaves some out. The table lists around 94,000 clones, around nine tenths of them singletons, with approximately 21% in the top ten. The TCR originated in an adult in good health. The sequencing here drew on peripheral blood, taken on day 0 of AZD1222 vaccination. This sequence joins TRBV18 and TRBJ2-3; D possibly corresponds to TRBD1 (5 bases). The CDR3 sequence: CASSQPRTRQTQYF. The CDR3 coding sequence is TGTGCCAGCTCACAGCCCCGGACACGACAAACGCAGTATTTT.